This TCR beta chain was observed in a study of T cell changes during pregnancy in multiple sclerosis. Trimming removed 4 bases at V and 1 base at J, with 8 bases between. The CDR3 is made up of 13 amino acids. The germline CDR1 and CDR2 sequences are SGHRS and YFSETQ. TCRdb's copy holds only in-frame clones and misses some; the assay was immunoSEQ multiplex PCR. The sample lists about 75,000 clones; roughly 90% were seen once. The sample was peripheral blood, taken in the first trimester of pregnancy. The TCR was taken from a female donor in good health, enrolled as a control in a pregnancy study. The J gene is TRBJ2-5, the V gene TRBV5-1; D possibly corresponds to TRBD1 (6 bases). Here the CDR3 DNA reads TGCGCCAGCAGCAGGGGGATCCAAGAGACCCAGTACTTC. Its translation is CASSRGIQETQYF.